This T cell receptor (beta chain) originates from a study of PD-1 blockade in classical Hodgkin lymphoma. Study-wide results and caveats: Among the patients, those starting nivolumab under 1 year after ASCT were excluded. By C4D1, CD4+ diversity increased significantly, especially in complete responders.

Each and every patient relapsed after autologous stem cell transplantation, and patients got differing brentuximab vedotin exposure. Best responses fell into complete response, partial response or progressive disease. The CDR3 covers 16 residues. Germline V gene lookup returns CDR1 MDHEN and CDR2 SYDVKM. V shed 6 bases and J shed 3 bases, with 18 bases lying between them. This clone appeared once. Antigen specificity is unknown. Repertoires were generated with immunoSEQ multiplex PCR, while TCRdb's copy carries only in-frame clones and drops some. The table has over 10,000 clones, around nine tenths seen once; the top ten hold 30% to 45%.

J is TRBJ1-5 and V is TRBV28, with D tentatively TRBD1 (6 bases). This clonotype originated in a human donor with classical Hodgkin lymphoma. The sequenced sample was peripheral blood mononuclear cells (PBMCs), obtained at baseline. This CDR3 is CASRIGAGANNQPQHF. The CDR3, as DNA: TGTGCCAGCAGAATAGGGGCGGGGGCCAACAATCAGCCCCAGCATTTT. Full variable domain (outside the CDR3, taken from reference TRBV28 and TRBJ1-5): DVKVTQSSRYLVKRTGEKVFLECVQDMDHENMFWYRQDPGLGLRLIYFSYDVKMKEKGDIPEGYSVSREKKERFSLILESASTNQTSMYLCASRIGAGANNQPQHFGDGTRLSIL.